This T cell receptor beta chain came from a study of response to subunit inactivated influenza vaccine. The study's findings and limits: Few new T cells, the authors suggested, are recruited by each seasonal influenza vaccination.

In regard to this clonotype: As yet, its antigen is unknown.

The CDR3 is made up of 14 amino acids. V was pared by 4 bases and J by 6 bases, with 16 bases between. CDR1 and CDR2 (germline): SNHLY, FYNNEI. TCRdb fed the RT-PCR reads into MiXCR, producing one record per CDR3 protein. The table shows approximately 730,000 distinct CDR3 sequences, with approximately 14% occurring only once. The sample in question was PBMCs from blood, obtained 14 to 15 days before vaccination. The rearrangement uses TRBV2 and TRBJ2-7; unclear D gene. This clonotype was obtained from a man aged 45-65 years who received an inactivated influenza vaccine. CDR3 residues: CASSVQAGVGEQYF. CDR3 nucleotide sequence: TGTGCCAGCAGTGTCCAGGCCGGTGTGGGCGAGCAGTACTTC. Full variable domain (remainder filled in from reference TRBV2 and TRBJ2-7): EPEVTQTPSHQVTQMGQEVILRCVPISNHLYFYWYRQILGQKVEFLVSFYNNEISEKSEIFDDQFSVERPDGSNFTLKIRSTKLEDSAMYFCASSVQAGVGEQYFGPGTRLTVT.